This T cell receptor beta chain was retrieved from a study of Graves' ophthalmopathy and Graves' hyperthyroidism. Only newly diagnosed hyperthyroidism patients aged 18 to 65, with under 2 months' duration, were enrolled. Diagnosis was based on clinical symptoms, serum thyroxine, TRAb, thyroid ultrasound and orbital computed tomography. Many counts were recorded for this clonotype. The antigen is undetermined. Findings of the study overall: Appearing in blood as well were most expanded thyroid clonotypes above 0.001 frequency.

Germline assignment: CDR1 SGHRS and CDR2 YFSETQ. Trimming shortened V by 1 base and J by 4 bases, and 17 bases separated the two germline ends. The CDR3 spans 16 residues. TCR beta CDR3 amplification used RNA transcripts. An initial RT-PCR round employing HTBI primers preceded a second-round multiplex PCR. TCRdb re-called the multiplex PCR reads with MiXCR, one entry per CDR3 protein. The sample consists of about 380,000 distinct CDR3 sequences, about 16% of them appearing once. The sequencing sample was made of peripheral blood. This sequence was found in a woman aged 18-29 years with stable Graves' hyperthyroidism. The chain carries TRBV5-1 and TRBJ1-1; D is perhaps TRBD1 (5 bases). DNA for the CDR3: TGCGCCAGCAGCTTGCTTGGGGGTGATTTACCCACTGAAGCTTTCTTT. Protein sequence: CASSLLGGDLPTEAFF.